This T cell receptor beta chain came from a study of tumor-infiltrating lymphocytes in primary liver carcinoma. Overall study findings and caveats: No more than about 8-24% of top clones could be seen in all five tumor regions.

The CDR3 is 12 residues long. Germline V gene data show CDR1 as ENHRY and CDR2 as SYGVKD. Taking about 17-33 mg of unsorted bulk tissue, the authors co-extracted RNA and DNA. From roughly 0.5 ug total RNA, TCR beta cDNA was generated with a primer in the constant region. A slightly modified ARM-PCR protocol with three nested multiplex PCR rounds produced these TCR beta libraries. The first two PCR rounds, around 10 cycles each, used TRBV1-TRBV30 forward primers and a C-beta reverse primer. MiXCR was run by TCRdb on the multiplex PCR reads, yielding one entry per CDR3 protein. Altogether approximately 110,000 distinct CDR3 sequences are present, around 60% being singletons, with the ten largest covering about 8%. This clonotype turned up a few times. Antigen unknown. It may be a read error: a sequence one base away is much more abundant.

V usage is TRBV10-3 and J usage is TRBJ2-1; no reliable D call. Sequencing was done on a sample of liver tumor tissue from sampling region 3. Subset noted: tumor region T3, left-lateral pole. The TCR was taken from a woman in her sixties with primary liver carcinoma and hepatitis B virus infection. For the CDR3, the DNA is TGTGCCATCAGTCAATTCTACGATGAGCAGTTCTTC. Protein: CAISQFYDEQFF.